This TCR beta chain was found in a study of blood T cell repertoires in COVID-19. Study-wide context: Samples taken during acute and convalescent COVID-19 were collected in the United States, Italy and Spain. T cells, B-cell-depleted T cells, or PBMCs supplied cDNA or gDNA.

The length of the CDR3 is 13 residues. In germline, CDR1 is MNHEY, CDR2 SMNVEV (reference sequence). Trimming at V came to 3 bases and at J to 7 bases, leaving 3 bases not matched to a gene. Authors' methods: From reference gene primer amplification, estimates of nucleated cell counts were derived. Libraries were prepared by immunoSEQ multiplex PCR; TCRdb keeps only in-frame clonotypes and omits some of them. V and J calls and clone size are as listed in that table; D and trimming were resolved from the DNA. The sample lists 70,000 to 80,000 clones, approximately 86% occurring once. The sequenced material came from peripheral blood. This TCR came from a woman aged 45-65 years with acute or convalescent COVID-19. The chain employs TRBV27 and TRBJ1-5; 7 positions match TRBD1. The CDR3 DNA is TGTGCCAGCAGTTTCGGCAGGGGGCAGCCCCAGCATTTT. It codes for CASSFGRGQPQHF.